A single sample is the source of the 25 T cell receptor beta chains below, sequenced in a study of shared clonotypes between healthy human individuals. The assay was immunoSEQ multiplex PCR, and TCRdb's table has in-frame clones only and misses some. The sample yields roughly 490,000 clones, 79% seen once. Sequencing used PBMCs. The receptors were sampled from a woman aged 35 to 49 in good health. Some clones in this sample may be carry-over from other donors' samples.

This clone showed up just a few times. The chain employs TRBV7-2 and TRBJ1-1, with D possibly matching TRBD1 (5 bases). V lost 5 bases to trimming and J lost 5 bases, with 18 bases between them. The germline V gene has CDR1 SGHTA and CDR2 FQGNSA. The length of the CDR3 is 15 residues. CDR3 sequence: CASSPLARGATEAFF. For the CDR3, the DNA is TGTGCCAGCAGCCCCCTCGCTCGCGGGGCAACTGAAGCTTTCTTT.

This rearrangement joins TRBV11-2 to TRBJ2-3, with a possible D match to TRBD2 (6 bases). CDR3 length: 13 residues. Trimming took 4 bases from V and 6 from J, leaving 11 bases between them. CDR1 SGHAT and CDR2 FQNNGV come from the germline V gene. The CDR3 reads CASSSDYPDTQYF. The CDR3 DNA is TGTGCCAGCAGCTCGGACTACCCCGATACGCAGTATTTT.

This clone was seen a few times. The rearrangement joins TRBV2 to TRBJ2-7; unclear D gene. This CDR3 has 16 residues. Trimming removed 9 bases at V and 2 bases at J, with 23 bases between. CDR1 SNHLY and CDR2 FYNNEI come from the germline V gene. DNA of the CDR3: TGTGCCAGTGTTCCGGACGTTGGAGTTTCAGCCTACGAGCAGTACTTC. The encoded protein is CASVPDVGVSAYEQYF. The variable domain in full, with the rest retrieved from reference TRBV2 and TRBJ2-7, is EPEVTQTPSHQVTQMGQEVILRCVPISNHLYFYWYRQILGQKVEFLVSFYNNEISEKSEIFDDQFSVERPDGSNFTLKIRSTKLEDSAMYFCASVPDVGVSAYEQYFGPGTRLTVT.

The CDR3 DNA reads as TGCGCCAGCAGCGCCACTAGCCCACACAATGAGCAGTTCTTC. This sequence encodes CASSATSPHNEQFF. The V and J genes are TRBV5-1 and TRBJ2-1, with D possibly TRBD2 on 6 matching bases. The CDR3 contains 14 residues. The V gene lost 4 bases and the J gene lost 5 bases, with 13 bases spanning the gap. Germline V gene sequence: CDR1 SGHRS, CDR2 YFSETQ. The entire variable domain, with the rest obtained from reference TRBV5-1 and TRBJ2-1, is as follows: KAGVTQTPRYLIKTRGQQVTLSCSPISGHRSVSWYQQTPGQGLQFLFEYFSETQRNKGNFPGRFSGRQFSNSRSEMNVSTLELGDSALYLCASSATSPHNEQFFGPGTRLTVL.

In the case of this clone: A much more abundant neighbour one base away suggests this may be a read error. The same CDR3 can be traced to other DNA sequences in this sample. This rearrangement joins TRBV30 to TRBJ2-2, with no clear D. This CDR3 is 13 amino acids long. Trimming took off 0 bases at V and 5 bases at J, with 7 bases between the two ends. Germline lookup yields CDR1 GTSNPN and CDR2 SVGIG (reference sequence). CDR3 nucleotide sequence: TGTGCCTGGAGTGTTTGGGGAACCGGGGAGCTGTTTTTT. It specifies CAWSVWGTGELFF.

The chain carries TRBV18 and TRBJ1-2; 9 bases map to TRBD1. CDR1 is KGHSH and CDR2 is LQKENI in the germline V gene. The CDR3 length is 15 residues. J lost 5 bases, V lost 4 bases, and 8 bases had no gene match. This CDR3 is CASSRTGDPGYGYTF. DNA of the CDR3: TGTGCCAGCTCACGGACAGGGGACCCTGGGTATGGCTACACCTTC.

V and J are TRBV4-1 and TRBJ2-1; D is possibly TRBD2 (6 bases). V gave up 4 bases and J gave up 0 bases, with 16 bases separating them. Germline lookup yields CDR1 MGHRA and CDR2 YSYEKL. The length of the CDR3 is 17 residues. This CDR3 is CASSLRTPGVSYNEQFF. The CDR3 DNA is TGCGCCAGCAGCCTTCGTACCCCGGGAGTCTCCTACAATGAGCAGTTCTTC.

The genes are TRBV7-2 and TRBJ2-7; D is perhaps TRBD2 (6 bases). The germline CDR1 and CDR2 sequences are SGHTA and FQGNSA. Deletions cut 5 bases from V and 5 bases from J, with 16 bases between. The CDR3 loop spans 14 amino acids. The CDR3 bases are TGTGCCAGCAGCCCTCGGCGGGGTTCTGACGAGCAGTACTTC. It yields the protein CASSPRRGSDEQYF.

The rearrangement links TRBV7-2 to TRBJ2-7; no reliable D call. The CDR3 loop spans 13 amino acids. Germline assignment: CDR1 SGHTA and CDR2 FQGNSA. Between the trimmed V and J ends, which lost 2 bases and 6 bases, there was a span of 11 bases. The CDR3 region has the DNA TGTGCCAGCAGCTTAAGAGGAGCTGGCGAGCAGTACTTC. It encodes CASSLRGAGEQYF.

The chain couples TRBV27 to TRBJ2-1; weak D call: TRBD2 (6 bases). The germline V gene has CDR1 MNHEY and CDR2 SMNVEV (reference sequence). CDR3 length: 12 residues. Trimming left V 8 bases short and J 9 bases short, with 14 bases between. The CDR3 nucleotides are TGTGCCAGCGGACTAATGCGGGGTGAGCAGTTCTTC. As protein: CASGLMRGEQFF.

The chain recombines TRBV7-3 with TRBJ2-7, with D perhaps assigned TRBD1 or TRBD2 (5 bases each). CDR3 length: 15 residues. The V gene lost 5 bases and the J gene lost 2 bases, with 16 bases spanning the gap. From germline, CDR1 is SGHTA and CDR2 FQGTGA. DNA of the CDR3: TGTGCCAGCAGCCTCCACGCTGGGGGAACCTACGAGCAGTACTTC. Encoded protein: CASSLHAGGTYEQYF. Combining the CDR3 with reference TRBV7-3 and TRBJ2-7 gives the whole variable domain GAGVSQTPSNKVTEKGKYVELRCDPISGHTALYWYRQSLGQGPEFLIYFQGTGAADDSGLPNDRFFAVRPEGSVSTLKIQRTERGDSAVYLCASSLHAGGTYEQYFGPGTRLTVT.

In its sample, this clone was seen once. The chain has TRBV29-1 and TRBJ2-3; 10 bases line up with TRBD2. Germline V gene data show CDR1 as SQVTM and CDR2 as ANQGSEA. J lost 2 bases, V lost 1 base, and 9 bases had no gene match. The CDR3 consists of 17 residues. The CDR3 region is CSVEGSVLAGATDTQYF. The DNA for the CDR3 is TGCAGCGTTGAAGGCTCCGTCCTAGCGGGAGCCACAGATACGCAGTATTTT.

A remark on this clone: The sample holds other DNA sequences that translate to the same CDR3. V is TRBV11-3 and J is TRBJ2-2, with 9 nucleotides matching TRBD1. Germline CDR1 is SGHNT and CDR2 is YENEEA. This CDR3 spans 15 amino acids. The V gene end was trimmed by 3 bases and the J gene end by 1 base; junction bases not matched to a gene: 0. The CDR3 DNA is TGTGCCAGCAGCTTGGGACAGGGGAACACCGGGGAGCTGTTTTTT. It yields the protein CASSLGQGNTGELFF.

This clone was detected once. A much bigger clone sits one base away, suggesting this may be a read error. The CDR3 DNA sequence: TGTGCCAGCAGCCCCCCCCTAGCGGGAGCCTACAATGAGCAGTTCTTC. Translated, it gives CASSPPLAGAYNEQFF. This chain joins TRBV7-3 and TRBJ2-1; 10 bases are shared with TRBD2. The CDR3 totals 16 residues. J gave up 2 bases and V 5 bases, and 6 bases lay outside the gene matches. Germline CDR1 reads SGHTA; CDR2 reads FQGTGA. Together with reference TRBV7-3 and TRBJ2-1, the CDR3 gives the full variable domain: GAGVSQTPSNKVTEKGKYVELRCDPISGHTALYWYRQSLGQGPEFLIYFQGTGAADDSGLPNDRFFAVRPEGSVSTLKIQRTERGDSAVYLCASSPPLAGAYNEQFFGPGTRLTVL.

This rearrangement joins TRBV11-1 to TRBJ1-1, with D hard to call. The ends were cut back, 3 bases at V and 1 base at J, with 12 bases in the middle. The CDR3 is 15 residues long. Germline CDR1 and CDR2: SGHAT and FQDESV (reference sequence). This CDR3 reads CASSLSLGENTEAFF. The CDR3 coding sequence is TGTGCCAGCAGCTTGTCCCTTGGAGAGAACACTGAAGCTTTCTTT.

This clone occurred a few times. The chain is built from TRBV28 and TRBJ1-5, with D perhaps TRBD1 (6 bases). V lost 5 bases and J lost 5, with 19 bases in between. Germline CDR1 reads MDHEN; CDR2 reads SYDVKM. This CDR3 spans 16 amino acids. In DNA, the CDR3 is TGTGCCAGCAGTACTAACAGGGTAGGTAGGGATCAGCCCCAGCATTTT. It encodes CASSTNRVGRDQPQHF.

The table lists this clone with a count of one. The genes are TRBV9 and TRBJ1-1; D is unresolved. The germline V and J ends were trimmed by 0 bases and 0 bases, with 9 bases remaining between them. The length of the CDR3 is 15 residues. The germline gives CDR1 SGDLS, CDR2 YYNGEE. CDR3 sequence (DNA): TGTGCCAGCAGCGTAGTTGCATCCTTGAACACTGAAGCTTTCTTT. Translating gives CASSVVASLNTEAFF.

The V gene is TRBV10-3, the J gene TRBJ2-5, with D perhaps matching TRBD1 or TRBD2 (7 bases each). Germline V gene data show CDR1 as ENHRY and CDR2 as SYGVKD. The CDR3 has 14 amino acids. Between the trimmed V and J ends, which lost 8 bases and 2 bases, there was a span of 15 bases. The CDR3 sequence is CAISAGGGQETQYF. CDR3 nucleotides: TGTGCCATCTCGGCAGGGGGAGGGCAAGAGACCCAGTACTTC.

This chain connects TRBV19 to TRBJ2-7, with D hard to call. V was pared by 7 bases and J by 1 base, with 8 bases between. CDR3 length: 12 amino acids. The V gene's germline CDR1 is LNHDA and CDR2 SQIVND (reference sequence). CDR3 sequence: CASKGGSYEQYF. In nucleotides, the CDR3 is TGTGCCAGTAAGGGCGGATCCTACGAGCAGTACTTC.

The V and J genes are TRBV5-4 and TRBJ2-3; D is ambiguous. The CDR3 length is 14 residues. V lost 4 bases to trimming and J lost 0 bases, with 9 bases between them. Germline V gene sequence: CDR1 SGHNT, CDR2 YYREEE (reference sequence). CDR3 loop: CASSQSGSTDTQYF. CDR3 in DNA: TGTGCCAGCAGCCAATCCGGCAGCACAGATACGCAGTATTTT.

As DNA, the CDR3 is TGTGCCAGCGCGGCTCGTGCAACTAATGAAAAACTGTTTTTT. Amino acid sequence: CASAARATNEKLFF. This rearrangement joins TRBV7-2 to TRBJ1-4, with unresolved D. The CDR3 has 14 amino acids. Trimming removed 8 bases from V and 0 bases from J, with 10 bases in between. Germline lookup yields CDR1 SGHTA and CDR2 FQGNSA.

This sequence joins TRBV28 and TRBJ2-4; perhaps TRBD1 as D (6 bases). V dropped 3 bases and J dropped 1 base, with 10 bases sitting between them. Germline CDR1 MDHEN, CDR2 SYDVKM. The CDR3 runs 15 residues. The chain's CDR3 is CASSLWQGAKNIQYF. CDR3 DNA: TGTGCCAGCAGTTTGTGGCAGGGGGCCAAAAACATTCAGTACTTC.

This rearrangement joins TRBV5-1 to TRBJ2-3; 10 bases align to TRBD2. V dropped 4 bases and J dropped 7; count of bases not matched to a gene: 12. The CDR3 loop spans 16 amino acids. CDR1 is SGHRS, CDR2 YFSETQ, per germline. This CDR3 reads CASSLGSSGSINTQYF. CDR3 bases: TGCGCCAGCAGCCTAGGGTCTAGCGGGAGTATTAATACGCAGTATTTT.

V usage is TRBV2 and J usage is TRBJ2-2, with TRBD2 matching over 14 bases. Per germline, CDR1 SNHLY and CDR2 FYNNEI. CDR3 length: 15 residues. Losses at the gene ends were 6 bases for V and 9 bases for J; bases not matched to a gene: 6. CDR3 bases: TGTGCCAGCAGCGGGGGACTAGCGGGAGCCCGGGAGCTGTTTTTT. Its protein product is CASSGGLAGARELFF. The variable domain in full, completed from reference TRBV2 and TRBJ2-2, reads EPEVTQTPSHQVTQMGQEVILRCVPISNHLYFYWYRQILGQKVEFLVSFYNNEISEKSEIFDDQFSVERPDGSNFTLKIRSTKLEDSAMYFCASSGGLAGARELFFGEGSRLTVL.

This clone appeared once. The same CDR3 also results from other DNA sequences found in this sample. CDR3 protein: CASSPDSMNTEAFF. The CDR3 DNA follows: TGCGCCAGCAGTCCTGACAGCATGAACACTGAAGCTTTCTTT. The J gene is TRBJ1-1, the V gene TRBV5-1; D possibly corresponds to TRBD1 (5 bases). The V end lost 5 bases, the J end lost 0 bases, and 11 bases lay between the germline ends. CDR1 and CDR2 (germline): SGHRS, YFSETQ. The CDR3 is 14 residues long.